A selection of T cell receptor beta chains follows, all from one sample in a study of T cell responses to AZD1222 COVID-19 vaccine. The method was immunoSEQ multiplex PCR; TCRdb's version includes in-frame clones alone and lacks a portion of them. Of about 180,000 clones in the sample, less than 90% are singletons; the top ten hold 1.5% to 2%. Sequencing was performed on peripheral blood, taken on day 0 of AZD1222 vaccination. Receptor source: an adult in good health. Each CDR3 is given with its conserved first and last residue. D genes are given only for firm matches. Clone size, where shown, is once, few, many, or a class for clones that have expanded.

>TRBJ2-1|TRBD2|once|TRBV28
TGTGCCAGCACAGCGGGAGCGGGGAATGAGCAGTTCTTC
CASTAGAGNEQFF
>TRBJ1-2|-|-|TRBV6-5
TGTGCCAGCAGCCCCGGGCCCTTCAACGGCTATGGCTACACCTTC
CASSPGPFNGYGYTF
>TRBJ1-1|-|-|TRBV19
TGTGCCAGTAGTTTGTCAAGGACTCACCAAGCTCCTGAAGCTTTCTTT
CASSLSRTHQAPEAFF
>TRBJ2-1|-|once|TRBV7-3
TGTGCCAGCAGCGCGAGACAGGGACTAGGTCTTCATGGCTCCTACAATGAGCAGTTCTTC
CASSARQGLGLHGSYNEQFF
>TRBJ1-1|TRBD1|-|TRBV19
TGTGCCAGTAGTACAATACAGGGGGCTCTGAACACTGAAGCTTTCTTT
CASSTIQGALNTEAFF
>TRBJ1-5|-|once|TRBV24-1
TGTGCCACCAGTGCAACCTCCAATCAGCCCCAGCATTTT
CATSATSNQPQHF
>TRBJ1-2|TRBD1|-|TRBV6-5
TGTGCCAGCTCTGGGACAGCAGCTAACTATGGCTACACCTTC
CASSGTAANYGYTF
>TRBJ1-2|TRBD1|once|TRBV5-6
TGTGCCAGCAGCGACGGGACAGACCAAACCTACTATGGCTACACCTTC
CASSDGTDQTYYGYTF
>TRBJ1-2|-|-|TRBV2
TGTGCCAGCAGTGAAGCGGACGAAGTAGTGAGCTATGGCTACACCTTC
CASSEADEVVSYGYTF
>TRBJ2-7|TRBD2|-|TRBV5-6
TGTGCCAGCAGCTTCCCGATGGTAGCGGGAGCCTCAAGGGAGCAGTACTTC
CASSFPMVAGASREQYF
>TRBJ1-2|-|-|TRBV9
TGTGCCAGCAGCAGGGATGTAGGTGGCTACACCTTC
CASSRDVGGYTF
>TRBJ1-2|TRBD1|-|TRBV28
TGTGCCAGCAGGCCCCGGGACAGGGCCTATGGCTACACCTTC
CASRPRDRAYGYTF
>TRBJ1-2|-|-|TRBV25-1
TGTGCCAGCAGTGAATGGGGCGGAAACTATGGCTACACCTTC
CASSEWGGNYGYTF
>TRBJ2-3|-|-|TRBV29-1
TGCAGCGTTGAGATGGCAGACAAAAGCACAGATACGCAGTATTTT
CSVEMADKSTDTQYF
>TRBJ2-3|-|-|TRBV7-2
TGTGCCAGCAGCTTAGTGGCGCGGGGCCCAGATACGCAGTATTTT
CASSLVARGPDTQYF
>TRBJ2-1|TRBD2|-|TRBV29-1
TGCAGCGTCTATACTAGCGAGACAAGCTCCTACAATGAGCAGTTCTTC
CSVYTSETSSYNEQFF
>TRBJ2-2|TRBD1|-|TRBV15
TGTGCCACCAGACAAAGGGACAGATACACCGGGGAGCTGTTTTTT
CATRQRDRYTGELFF
>TRBJ1-2|-|-|TRBV6-5
TGTGCCAGCAGTTATGGGGGCAGTCCTAACTATGGCTACACCTTC
CASSYGGSPNYGYTF
>TRBJ1-6|-|-|TRBV27
TGTGCCAGCAGTTTATACGGGGTGATGAGCTCCTATAATTCACCCCTCCACTTT
CASSLYGVMSSYNSPLHF
>TRBJ2-4|-|-|TRBV29-1
TGCAGCGTTGTACCGCCACAGGGAAACATTCAGTACTTC
CSVVPPQGNIQYF
>TRBJ1-4|TRBD1|-|TRBV19
TGTGCCAGTAGTAGACAGGGAGCCCGAGAAAAACTGTTTTTT
CASSRQGAREKLFF
>TRBJ1-6|-|-|TRBV5-8
TGTGCCAGCAGCCACTCTTTCCCCAATTCACCCCTCCACTTT
CASSHSFPNSPLHF
>TRBJ2-3|TRBD1|-|TRBV5-1
TGCGCCAGCATAGGGACAGGGAAAGGAGCAGATACGCAGTATTTT
CASIGTGKGADTQYF
>TRBJ1-3|-|-|TRBV19
TGTGCCAGTAGTATGAGTCAAGACCGAAGAAACACCATATATTTT
CASSMSQDRRNTIYF
>TRBJ1-5|TRBD1|-|TRBV25-1
TGTGCCAGCAGCCAGACAGGGAATCAGCCCCAGCATTTT
CASSQTGNQPQHF
>TRBJ2-3|-|few|TRBV6-4
TGTGCCAGCAGTGACTCTCAGGGGGGTACAGATACGCAGTATTTT
CASSDSQGGTDTQYF
>TRBJ1-3|-|-|TRBV7-8
TGTGCCAGCAGCTTAGGGACGAAGACTGGAAACACCATATATTTT
CASSLGTKTGNTIYF
>TRBJ2-1|TRBD2|-|TRBV7-3
TGTGCCAGCAGCGTGGGCGGGAGCTACAATGAGCAGTTCTTC
CASSVGGSYNEQFF
>TRBJ1-2|-|-|TRBV28
TGTGCCAGCGGGATAGGGGACCTCACTAACTATGGCTACACCTTC
CASGIGDLTNYGYTF
>TRBJ1-1|-|-|TRBV7-3
TGTGCCAGCAGCAAGGACGGAGTGAACACTGAAGCTTTCTTT
CASSKDGVNTEAFF
>TRBJ2-1|TRBD2|-|TRBV6-6
TGTGCCAGCAGTTTTCGACCGGGGGGTGAGCAGTTCTTC
CASSFRPGGEQFF
>TRBJ2-1|TRBD2|-|TRBV5-8
TGTGCCAGCAGCGCGGGACTAGCGTCCTACAATGAGCAGTTCTTC
CASSAGLASYNEQFF
>TRBJ1-3|-|-|TRBV5-1
TGCGCCAGCAGCTTAGAAGGGGCCTACTCTGGAAACACCATATATTTT
CASSLEGAYSGNTIYF
>TRBJ2-1|TRBD2|-|TRBV28
TGTGCCAGCAGTTCCCCACTAGCGGGGGGACCCCTGAGCTCCTACAATGAGCAGTTCTTC
CASSSPLAGGPLSSYNEQFF
>TRBJ1-3|-|-|TRBV9
TGTGCCAGCAGCGTAGGGTTCGCAGGGGAGCCCATATATTTT
CASSVGFAGEPIYF
>TRBJ1-2|-|once|TRBV29-1
TGCAGCGTTGCGACCGGGCAGAGTGGCTACACCTTC
CSVATGQSGYTF
>TRBJ1-2|TRBD1|-|TRBV7-3
TGTGCCAGCAGCTTAGCCCCGGGACAGGGGGCCTTTGGCTACACCTTC
CASSLAPGQGAFGYTF
>TRBJ1-4|TRBD1|once|TRBV5-1
TGCGCCAGCAGCCGAACCACACAGGGGGCGGGTGAAAAACTGTTTTTT
CASSRTTQGAGEKLFF
>TRBJ2-3|-|-|TRBV5-1
TGCGCCAGCAGCGTTACTAGGAGCACAGATACGCAGTATTTT
CASSVTRSTDTQYF
>TRBJ2-3|-|-|TRBV6-5
TGTGCCAGTAGATTAACGGGGGCGCCGTTAGATACGCAGTATTTT
CASRLTGAPLDTQYF